The 24 T cell receptor beta chains below come from one sample, sequenced in a study of quantifying T cell responses using KT2 cells. Study-wide background: RNA was reverse transcribed with TCR alpha and beta constant-region primers.

A single-stranded UMI oligo with SP2 sequence was ligated to cDNA 3' ends. First-round PCR used roughly 4 cycles and beta primers RC1.1 and RC1.2 covering TRBC1 and TRBC2. TCRdb recomputed calls from the UMI-ligation and nested PCR reads with MiXCR, one row per CDR3 protein. The repertoire holds 52,000 or so distinct CDR3 sequences, with roughly an eighth as singletons. The sample consisted of PBMCs spiked with cells of the T cell clone KT2. All receptors come from a human donor.

Worth noting for this clonotype: A much larger clone sits a single nucleotide away, making a read error possible. This chain connects TRBV29-1 to TRBJ2-7; TRBD2 matches at 8 bases. The CDR3 is 12 amino acids. The junction had 1 base not matched to a gene; V was cut back by 4 bases and J by 2 bases. Germline V gene lookup returns CDR1 SQVTM and CDR2 ANQGSEA. This CDR3 reads CSVAGGAYEQYF. As DNA, the CDR3 is TGCAGCGTTGCGGGAGGGGCCTACGAGCAGTACTTC.

This clonotype has a count of ten or more. The chain couples TRBV12-3 or TRBV12-4 to TRBJ2-6, with D possibly matching TRBD1 (6 bases). CDR3 length: 15 residues. V was clipped by 6 bases and J by 4 bases, with 13 bases between them. The CDR3 DNA reads as TGTGCCAGCAGGACAGGACCGGCAGGGGCCAACGTCCTGACTTTC. Translating it yields CASRTGPAGANVLTF.

This clonotype has only a few counts. The chain has TRBV5-1 and TRBJ1-2; TRBD1 matches 7 bases. Germline values: CDR1 SGHRS, CDR2 YFSETQ. V lost 5 bases, J lost 3 bases, and 10 bases stayed unmatched. The CDR3 has 15 residues. The CDR3 is CASRINRDSDYGYTF. DNA for the CDR3: TGCGCCAGCAGGATTAACCGGGACAGTGACTATGGCTACACCTTC. Full variable domain (rest looked up from reference TRBV5-1 and TRBJ1-2): KAGVTQTPRYLIKTRGQQVTLSCSPISGHRSVSWYQQTPGQGLQFLFEYFSETQRNKGNFPGRFSGRQFSNSRSEMNVSTLELGDSALYLCASRINRDSDYGYTFGSGTRLTVV.

The sample holds a few counts of this clonotype. The rearrangement joins TRBV24-1 to TRBJ1-1; D is perhaps TRBD1 (5 bases). The CDR3 has 11 residues. Trimming cost V 9 bases and J 5 bases, with 9 bases left between them. CDR1 and CDR2 from the germline V gene are KGHDR and SFDVKD. CDR3 DNA sequence: TGTGCCACCTCGGCAGGGACTGAAGCTTTCTTT. Encoded protein: CATSAGTEAFF.

The rearrangement links TRBV27 to TRBJ1-1, with 7 nucleotides matching TRBD1. V lost 6 bases, J lost 10 bases, and 5 bases stayed unmatched. Germline values: CDR1 MNHEY, CDR2 SMNVEV (reference sequence). The CDR3 has 11 residues. The CDR3 spells CASSLGDRAFF. The CDR3 nucleotides read TGTGCCAGCAGCCTTGGGGACAGAGCTTTCTTT.

The J gene is TRBJ1-4, the V gene TRBV7-8; no reliable D call. Trimming left V 1 base short and J 15 bases short, with 12 bases between. The CDR3 sequence is 12 residues long. Per the germline V gene, CDR1 is SGHVS and CDR2 is FQNEAQ. The CDR3 region is CASSLVGPEVFF. Here the CDR3 DNA reads TGTGCCAGCAGCTTAGTCGGCCCGGAGGTGTTTTTT.

The CDR3 DNA reads as TGCAGCGTCGCCTTTCCGGGGCGAACCTACGAGCAGTACTTC. Its translation: CSVAFPGRTYEQYF. The rearrangement joins TRBV29-1 to TRBJ2-7; D could derive from TRBD1 or TRBD2 (5 bases each). V lost 6 bases to trimming and J lost 2 bases, with 17 bases between them. The germline V gene encodes CDR1 SQVTM and CDR2 ANQGSEA. The CDR3 has 14 amino acids.

This clonotype has only a few counts. This sequence joins TRBV6-6 and TRBJ2-7; a possible D gene is TRBD1 (6 bases). CDR1 is MNHNY and CDR2 is SVGAGI in the germline V gene (reference sequence). With 7 bases removed from V and 0 bases from J, the gap between germline ends came to 19 bases. CDR3 length: 16 amino acids. The CDR3 spells CASTVQGTKNSYEQYF. The CDR3 nucleotides are TGTGCCAGCACCGTACAGGGTACGAAAAACTCCTACGAGCAGTACTTC.

The chain recombines TRBV11-2 with TRBJ1-1, with D possibly TRBD1 on 6 matching bases. The CDR3 length is 16 residues. Deletions cut 3 bases from V and 0 bases from J, with 14 bases between. Germline CDR1 is SGHAT and CDR2 is FQNNGV. The CDR3: CASSFSGGFMNTEAFF. In nucleotides, the CDR3 is TGTGCCAGCAGCTTTTCTGGGGGCTTCATGAACACTGAAGCTTTCTTT.

This clonotype was seen many times. In DNA form, the CDR3 reads TGCAGCGCCGGTTTGAGAGGAGATACGCAGTATTTT. Translating it yields CSAGLRGDTQYF. This chain connects TRBV29-1 to TRBJ2-3; unclear D gene. Per germline, CDR1 SQVTM and CDR2 ANQGSEA. This CDR3 spans 12 amino acids. V was clipped by 7 bases and J by 5 bases, with 13 bases between them.

This clonotype was seen just once. The J gene is TRBJ2-1, the V gene TRBV21-1. TRBV21-1 is given as a pseudogene. There are 18 residues in the CDR3. CDR3 in DNA: TGTGCCAGCAGCAAAGCGCTTTTGGCAGGGCGCACCTACAATGAGCAGTTCTTC. Translated, it gives CASSKALLAGRTYNEQFF.

This clonotype came up many times. The chain has TRBV2 and TRBJ1-2; D not resolved. The V and J ends lost 4 bases and 3 bases respectively, with 12 bases between them. There are 14 residues in the CDR3. Germline lookup yields CDR1 SNHLY and CDR2 FYNNEI. CDR3 sequence (DNA): TGTGCCAGCAGTGGCCCGGGGATAGACTATGGCTACACCTTC. Its translation is CASSGPGIDYGYTF.

This chain links TRBV9 with TRBJ1-1; D ambiguous. The V and J ends lost 4 bases and 0 bases respectively, with 10 bases between them. This CDR3 spans 14 amino acids. Germline CDR1 SGDLS, CDR2 YYNGEE. The CDR3 DNA sequence: TGTGCCAGCAGCCCTAACGGGTTGAACACTGAAGCTTTCTTT. It codes for CASSPNGLNTEAFF. The variable domain in full, with the rest retrieved from reference TRBV9 and TRBJ1-1, is DSGVTQTPKHLITATGQRVTLRCSPRSGDLSVYWYQQSLDQGLQFLIQYYNGEERAKGNILERFSAQQFPDLHSELNLSSLELGDSALYFCASSPNGLNTEAFFGQGTRLTVV.

This clonotype was counted between two and nine times. The CDR3 DNA sequence: TGTGCCAGCAACCCGCTGCGGGGGAACACTGAAGCTTTCTTT. Translation gives CASNPLRGNTEAFF. The chain joins TRBV6-1 to TRBJ1-1; D is ambiguous. The CDR3 length is 14 residues. Trimming stripped 7 bases from V and 1 base from J, with 13 bases between. The germline V gene encodes CDR1 MNHNS and CDR2 SASEGT.

This clonotype was picked up a small number of times. J is TRBJ2-5 and V is TRBV7-3; 12 positions match TRBD2. The CDR3 length is 15 residues. CDR1 SGHTA and CDR2 FQGTGA come from the germline V gene. J gave up 5 bases and V 4 bases, and 5 bases lay outside the gene matches. DNA of the CDR3: TGTGCCAGCAGCTGGACTAGCGGGGCGGGTGAGACCCAGTACTTC. It is translated as CASSWTSGAGETQYF.

This clonotype was detected ten times or more. The chain is built from TRBV10-2 and TRBJ2-7, with D uncertain. V was cut by 2 bases and J by 1 base, with 3 bases left in between. The CDR3 spans 12 residues. CDR1 WSHSY and CDR2 SAAADI come from the germline V gene. The CDR3 is CASSETSYEQYF. The DNA for the CDR3 is TGCGCCAGCAGTGAGACTTCCTACGAGCAGTACTTC.

Note on this clonotype: A clone one base away is much larger, so this may be a read error. The chain joins TRBV30 to TRBJ1-2, with no clear D. CDR1 GTSNPN and CDR2 SVGIG come from the germline V gene (reference sequence). The CDR3 contains 13 residues. For the CDR3, the DNA is TGTGCCTGGAGTGTAGGCGGAAACTATGGCTACAACTTC. Its translation: CAWSVGGNYGYNF.

This clonotype has only a few counts. The V call is TRBV5-1, the J call TRBJ2-1, with TRBD2 identical over 16 bases. The V gene's germline CDR1 is SGHRS and CDR2 YFSETQ. V trimming: 2 bases; J trimming: 2 bases; junction bases outside the gene matches: 4. The CDR3 contains 18 residues. The CDR3, as DNA: TGCGCCAGCAGCTTCGGGACTAGCGGGGGGGCCACCTACAATGAGCAGTTCTTC. Translation gives CASSFGTSGGATYNEQFF. Combining the CDR3 with reference TRBV5-1 and TRBJ2-1 gives the whole variable domain KAGVTQTPRYLIKTRGQQVTLSCSPISGHRSVSWYQQTPGQGLQFLFEYFSETQRNKGNFPGRFSGRQFSNSRSEMNVSTLELGDSALYLCASSFGTSGGATYNEQFFGPGTRLTVL.

This clonotype was found a few times. The J gene is TRBJ1-1, the V gene TRBV2, with D unclear. Trimming stripped 0 bases from V and 1 base from J, with 6 bases between. This CDR3 region has 14 residues. The V gene's germline CDR1 is SNHLY and CDR2 FYNNEI. CDR3 in amino acids: CASSEALTNTEAFF. CDR3 coding DNA: TGTGCCAGCAGTGAAGCGCTCACGAACACTGAAGCTTTCTTT.

In this sample, this clonotype turned up many times. The chain combines TRBV10-3 with TRBJ2-3, with TRBD2 identical over 7 bases. V gave up 5 bases and J gave up 8 bases; unmatched junction bases: 10. CDR3 length: 14 residues. Germline V lookup: CDR1 ENHRY, CDR2 SYGVKD. The CDR3 DNA follows: TGTGCCATCAGTACCGGACTAGAGACCACTACGCAGTATTTT. As protein: CAISTGLETTTQYF.

This clonotype was detected a few times. The chain carries TRBV5-4 and TRBJ1-4, with 7 positions matching TRBD1. The junction had 7 bases not matched to a gene; V was cut back by 4 bases and J by 10 bases. This CDR3 contains 13 residues. Germline V CDR1 and CDR2: SGHNT, YYREEE (reference sequence). The CDR3 loop reads CASSLDRDPKLFF. The DNA for the CDR3 is TGTGCCAGCAGCCTCGACAGGGATCCAAAACTGTTTTTT.

This chain links TRBV7-6 with TRBJ2-3, with D possibly TRBD2 on 7 matching bases. Germline values: CDR1 SGHVS, CDR2 FNYEAQ. Trimming took 5 bases from V and 8 from J, leaving 14 bases between them. The CDR3 extends over 13 amino acids. The CDR3 coding sequence is TGTGCCAGCAGCGCCGGGGGGCAGGGTACGCAGTATTTT. Translated, it gives CASSAGGQGTQYF.

This clonotype was seen at least ten times. The chain uses TRBV20-1 and TRBJ1-5, with 7 positions matching TRBD1. Germline assignment: CDR1 DFQATT and CDR2 SNEGSKA (reference sequence). V was clipped by 1 base and J by 6 bases; unmatched bases: 6. The CDR3 totals 14 residues. The chain's CDR3 is CSARAQGYIQPQHF. In nucleotides, the CDR3 is TGCAGTGCTAGAGCACAGGGGTACATTCAGCCCCAGCATTTT.

The table lists this clonotype with a few counts. For the CDR3, the DNA is TGTGCTAGTGGTTTGGTGCCAACGGGGTCTTCCAGGAGAAATAGCAATCAGCCCCAGCATTTT. It yields the protein CASGLVPTGSSRRNSNQPQHF. V is TRBV12-5 and J is TRBJ1-5; D is uncertain. Germline V gene lookup returns CDR1 LGHNT and CDR2 FRNRAP. The V and J ends lost 0 bases and 0 bases respectively, with 24 bases between them. The CDR3 is 21 amino acids.